This TCR beta chain was recovered during a study of blood T cell repertoires in COVID-19. The overall study: From the United States, Italy and Spain came samples of acute and convalescent COVID-19. T cells, B-cell-depleted T cells, or PBMCs provided the cDNA or gDNA that served as material.

This CDR3 has 12 residues. J was trimmed by 8 bases and V by 5 bases; bases with no gene match: 5. Germline loops: CDR1 SGHTA, CDR2 FQGNSA. How the authors handled the data: Researchers report that nucleated cell counts were estimated from reference gene primer amplification. This table comes from immunoSEQ multiplex PCR, and its TCRdb copy is limited to in-frame clones, with some not included. V and J calls and clone size are given by that table; D and trimming were obtained from the DNA. The table records 150,000 to 200,000 clones, around 86% of them present only once. The count of this clone is one.

The source is an elderly woman in a cohort sampled during active or convalescent COVID-19. This rearrangement joins TRBV7-2 to TRBJ1-2, with TRBD1 matching over 7 bases. Material: peripheral blood. Written as DNA, the CDR3 is TGTGCCAGCAGCCCCTACAGGGGCGGCTACACCTTC. Its protein product is CASSPYRGGYTF.